A selection of T cell receptor beta chains follows, all from one sample in a study of early T cells in non-severe SARS-CoV-2 infection. One entry per CDR3 protein results from TCRdb running MiXCR on the 5' RACE reads. Of around 58,000 distinct CDR3 sequences in the sample, over 4% were seen once. The sequenced material came from whole blood. The receptors were sampled from an adult who was a healthcare worker with PCR-confirmed SARS-CoV-2 infection or an uninfected control (not recorded which). Each CDR3 is given with its conserved first and last residue. D genes are given only for firm matches. Some rows mark clone size as missing; the rest say once, few, many or name a class of expanded clone.

V	size	J	D	CDR3	DNA
TRBV5-5	-	TRBJ2-5	-	CASSVRGTQYF	TGTGCCAGCAGCGTGAGGGGGACCCAGTACTTC
TRBV5-5	few	TRBJ2-7	-	CASSGGASEAYEQYF	TGTGCCAGCAGCGGGGGGGCTAGCGAGGCCTACGAGCAGTACTTC
TRBV6-1	many	TRBJ1-1	-	CASSGQVSRTEAFF	TGTGCCAGCAGTGGTCAGGTTTCACGGACTGAAGCTTTCTTT
TRBV5-1	many	TRBJ2-7	TRBD2	CASSLAGGSDSYEQYF	TGCGCCAGCAGCTTGGCCGGGGGGAGTGACTCCTACGAGCAGTACTTC
TRBV10-2	many	TRBJ2-7	TRBD1	CASRKDRVYEQYF	TGCGCCAGCAGGAAGGACAGGGTATACGAGCAGTACTTC
TRBV7-9	many	TRBJ2-2	TRBD1	CASSLDRGRTGELFF	TGTGCCAGCAGCTTAGACAGGGGACGCACCGGGGAGCTGTTTTTT
TRBV10-2	many	TRBJ2-7	-	CASSGSKDYYEQYF	TGCGCCAGCAGTGGTAGCAAAGATTACTACGAGCAGTACTTC
TRBV2	many	TRBJ2-5	-	CASSEARREETQYF	TGTGCCAGCAGTGAAGCGAGGAGGGAAGAGACCCAGTACTTC
TRBV3-2	few	TRBJ1-2	-	CASSQARSGSGYGYTF	TGTGCCAGCAGCCAAGCCCGCTCGGGCTCGGGCTATGGCTACACCTTC
TRBV27	many	TRBJ1-1	TRBD1	CASSQRQGSMNTEAFF	TGTGCCAGCAGCCAACGACAGGGAAGCATGAACACTGAAGCTTTCTTT
TRBV6-1	many	TRBJ2-6	-	CASSERGGSSGANVLTF	TGTGCCAGCAGTGAAAGAGGGGGGAGCTCTGGGGCCAACGTCCTGACTTTC
TRBV7-2	-	TRBJ1-5	-	CASSPRGQPQHF	TGTGCCAGCAGCCCCCGCGGTCAGCCCCAGCATTTT
TRBV27	many	TRBJ1-2	-	CASSFLGTGLWGYTF	TGTGCCAGCAGTTTCTTGGGGACGGGACTATGGGGCTACACCTTC
TRBV29-1	many	TRBJ2-1	-	CSVEVGHLSYNEQFF	TGCAGCGTTGAAGTAGGACATCTATCCTACAATGAGCAGTTCTTC
TRBV6-5	many	TRBJ1-2	-	CASSYSRTEASYTF	TGTGCCAGCAGTTACTCGAGAACGGAGGCCAGCTACACCTTC
TRBV6-5	many	TRBJ1-1	-	CASSYNAQLNTEAFF	TGTGCCAGCAGTTACAACGCCCAGCTGAACACTGAAGCTTTCTTT
TRBV6-1	many	TRBJ2-7	-	CASSSLGGYEQYF	TGTGCCAGCAGTTCCCTGGGCGGATACGAGCAGTACTTC
TRBV11-3	few	TRBJ2-5	TRBD1	CASSPDRGWQETQYF	TGTGCCAGCAGCCCCGACAGGGGGTGGCAAGAGACCCAGTACTTC
TRBV7-6	few	TRBJ2-2	TRBD1	CASSLRTGVPGELFF	TGTGCCAGCAGCTTACGGACAGGGGTTCCCGGGGAGCTGTTTTTT
TRBV10-3	few	TRBJ2-5	-	CAISGSAGDQEETQYF	TGTGCCATCAGTGGTTCGGCCGGGGACCAGGAAGAGACCCAGTACTTC
TRBV18	many	TRBJ1-1	-	CASSPWGAGTEAFF	TGTGCCAGCTCACCGTGGGGCGCGGGCACTGAAGCTTTCTTT
TRBV5-1	-	TRBJ2-2	TRBD1	CASSRRGQSNTGELFF	TGCGCCAGCAGCCGTAGGGGACAGAGTAACACCGGGGAGCTGTTTTTT
TRBV21-1	many	TRBJ1-6	-	CASSKRPNSPLHF	TGTGCCAGCAGCAAAAGGCCTAATTCACCCCTCCACTTT
TRBV5-6	-	TRBJ1-4	-	CASSSLSKGGNEKLFF	TGTGCCAGCAGCTCACTCTCCAAGGGAGGGAATGAAAAACTGTTTTTT
TRBV29-1	many	TRBJ2-7	-	CSVQTSTTHEQYF	TGCAGCGTTCAGACTAGTACTACTCACGAGCAGTACTTC
TRBV29-1	many	TRBJ1-4	-	CSVVVNEKLFF	TGCAGCGTCGTCGTGAATGAAAAACTGTTTTTT